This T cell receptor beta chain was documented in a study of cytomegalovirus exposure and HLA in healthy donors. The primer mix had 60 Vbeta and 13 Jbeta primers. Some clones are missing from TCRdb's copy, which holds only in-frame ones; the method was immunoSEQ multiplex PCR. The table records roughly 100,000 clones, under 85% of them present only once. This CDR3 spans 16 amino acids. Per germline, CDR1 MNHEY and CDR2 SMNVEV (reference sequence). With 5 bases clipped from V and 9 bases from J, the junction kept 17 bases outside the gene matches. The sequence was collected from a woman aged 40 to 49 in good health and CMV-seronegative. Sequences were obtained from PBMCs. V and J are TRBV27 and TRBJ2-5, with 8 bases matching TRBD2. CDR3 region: CASSAGTRPAGEAQYF. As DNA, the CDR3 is TGTGCCAGCAGTGCAGGGACTAGACCCGCCGGGGAGGCCCAGTACTTC.